The TCR beta chain under discussion was sequenced for a study of response to subunit inactivated influenza vaccine. TCRdb processed the RT-PCR reads anew with MiXCR; each CDR3 protein has one entry. This table holds 550,000 to 600,000 distinct CDR3 sequences, approximately 10% found once. Germline V gene sequence: CDR1 SGHDT, CDR2 YYEEEE. V lost 2 bases and J lost 6, with 8 bases in between. This CDR3 has 12 residues. This clonotype was recorded only once. Its antigen is still unknown. Findings of the study overall: The authors proposed limited new T cell recruitment per seasonal influenza vaccination.

The rearrangement uses TRBV5-6 and TRBJ2-5; no clear D. The specimen comprised PBMCs from blood, sampled on the day of vaccination. The TCR comes from a man aged 45-65 years who received an inactivated influenza vaccine. CDR3 region: CASSFGRQTQYF. In DNA form, the CDR3 reads TGTGCCAGCAGCTTTGGAAGGCAGACCCAGTACTTC.